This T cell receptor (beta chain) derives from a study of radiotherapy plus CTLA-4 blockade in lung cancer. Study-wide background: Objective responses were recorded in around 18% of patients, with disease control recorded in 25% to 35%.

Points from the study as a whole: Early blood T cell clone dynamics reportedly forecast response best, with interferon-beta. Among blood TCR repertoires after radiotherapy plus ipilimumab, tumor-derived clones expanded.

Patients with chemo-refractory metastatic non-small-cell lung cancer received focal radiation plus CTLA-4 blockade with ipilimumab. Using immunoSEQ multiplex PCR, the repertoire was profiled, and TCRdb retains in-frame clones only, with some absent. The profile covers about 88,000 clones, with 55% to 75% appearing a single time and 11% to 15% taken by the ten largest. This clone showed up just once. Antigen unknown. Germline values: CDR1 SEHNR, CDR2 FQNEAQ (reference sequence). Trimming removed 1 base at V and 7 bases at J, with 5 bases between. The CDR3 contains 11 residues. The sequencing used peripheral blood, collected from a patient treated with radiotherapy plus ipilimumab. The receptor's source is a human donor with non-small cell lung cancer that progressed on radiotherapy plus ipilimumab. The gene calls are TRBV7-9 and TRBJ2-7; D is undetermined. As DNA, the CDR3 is TGTGCCAGCAGCTTAGACTGGGAGCAGTACTTC. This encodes CASSLDWEQYF.